Each of the 27 T cell receptor beta chains below was sequenced from the same sample in a study of cytomegalovirus exposure and HLA in healthy donors listed by TCRdb under 2017. To prepare the library, the immunoSEQ multiplex PCR assay was applied. For the multiplex PCR, a mixture combining 60 forward primers for TCR Vbeta segments and 13 reverse primers for TCR Jbeta segments was used. The table was pulled from immuneACCESS by TCRdb, which kept in-frame rearrangements only. Such tables lose some clones; where checked, under half of the loss comes from unresolved V genes, and the rest has no known cause. This sample's clone table shows around 70,000 clones. The top ten hold around 5% of the sample. Sequencing input: PBMCs. The receptors stem from a middle-aged man in good health and CMV-seronegative.

The J gene is TRBJ2-1, the V gene TRBV29-1; 10 positions agree with TRBD2. This CDR3 has 15 amino acids. Germline loops: CDR1 SQVTM, CDR2 ANQGSEA. With 3 bases clipped from V and 5 bases from J, the junction kept 7 bases outside the gene matches. CDR3 in amino acids: CSVDKAGGLHNEQFF. CDR3 nucleotide sequence: TGCAGCGTTGATAAAGCGGGGGGGCTTCACAATGAGCAGTTCTTC.

On this clone itself: Germline and junction disagree at one end, which may indicate a read error. J is TRBJ2-5 and V is TRBV7-7; weak D call: TRBD2 (5 bases). This CDR3 comprises 15 residues. Germline values: CDR1 SSHAT, CDR2 FNYEAQ (reference sequence). CDR3 nucleotides: TGTGCTAGCAGCTTAGAGGTGGGAGTGAGCGAGACCCAGTACTTC. It yields the protein CASSLEVGVSETQYF.

The genes are TRBV28 and TRBJ1-3; D ambiguous. Per the germline V gene, CDR1 is MDHEN and CDR2 is SYDVKM. The germline V and J ends were trimmed by 6 bases and 0 bases, with 12 bases remaining between them. The CDR3 consists of 15 residues. The CDR3 DNA reads TGTGCCAGCAGACCCGGACTGAGCTCTGGAAACACCATATATTTT. This encodes CASRPGLSSGNTIYF. Using reference TRBV28 and TRBJ1-3 for the parts outside the CDR3, the full variable domain is DVKVTQSSRYLVKRTGEKVFLECVQDMDHENMFWYRQDPGLGLRLIYFSYDVKMKEKGDIPEGYSVSREKKERFSLILESASTNQTSMYLCASRPGLSSGNTIYFGEGSWLTVV.

V usage is TRBV6-6 and J usage is TRBJ2-2; D is perhaps TRBD1 (6 bases). The CDR3 contains 14 residues. Per germline, CDR1 MNHNY and CDR2 SVGAGI (reference sequence). With 5 bases removed from V and 1 base from J, the gap between germline ends came to 8 bases. The CDR3 sequence is CASSGQLNTGELFF. The CDR3 DNA is TGTGCCAGCAGTGGACAGTTGAACACCGGGGAGCTGTTTTTT.

The chain uses TRBV4-3 and TRBJ2-7, with TRBD1 as a possible D gene (6 bases). Germline assignment: CDR1 LGHNA and CDR2 YSLEER. This CDR3 spans 15 amino acids. V was shortened by 2 bases and J by 4 bases, with 15 bases between the two germline ends. The CDR3, as DNA: TGCGCCAGCAGCCAAAGAACGGACAGTCAATACGAGCAGTACTTC. It specifies CASSQRTDSQYEQYF.

The rearrangement joins TRBV5-4 to TRBJ2-1, with D maybe TRBD2 (5 bases). With 4 bases removed from V and 7 bases from J, the gap between germline ends came to 27 bases. CDR1 and CDR2 (germline): SGHNT, YYREEE (reference sequence). The CDR3 is made up of 18 amino acids. As DNA, the CDR3 is TGTGCCAGCAGCCGGGGTAAGGCAGGAGCCGCTCCGTGGAATGAGCAGTTCTTC. Translation gives CASSRGKAGAAPWNEQFF.

J is TRBJ1-1 and V is TRBV5-8; 7 nucleotides agree with TRBD1. V trimming: 4 bases; J trimming: 11 bases; junction bases outside the gene matches: 8. In germline, CDR1 is SGHTS, CDR2 YDEGEE. This CDR3 region has 12 residues. The DNA of the CDR3 is TGTGCCAGCAGCGGGCAGGGGGACACGGCTTTCTTT. Its translation is CASSGQGDTAFF.

This chain connects TRBV28 to TRBJ1-2, with 10 positions matching TRBD1. The V and J ends lost 8 bases and 1 base, in that order; junction bases with no gene match: 7. Germline CDR1 is MDHEN and CDR2 is SYDVKM. The CDR3 contains 15 residues. The CDR3 sequence: CASHGTGEFNYGYTF. The CDR3, as DNA: TGTGCCAGCCACGGGACAGGGGAATTTAACTATGGCTACACCTTC.

The gene calls are TRBV6-5 and TRBJ1-3; D call uncertain. Trimming took off 3 bases at V and 6 bases at J, with 3 bases between the two ends. CDR1 and CDR2 from the germline V gene are MNHEY and SVGAGI. The length of the CDR3 is 11 residues. The CDR3 sequence: CASSYKNTIYF. The CDR3 DNA sequence: TGTGCCAGCAGTTATAAAAACACCATATATTTT.

V and J are TRBV29-1 and TRBJ1-3; D gene unclear. The V gene lost 4 bases and the J gene lost 0 bases, with 7 bases spanning the gap. This CDR3 has 13 amino acids. Germline lookup yields CDR1 SQVTM and CDR2 ANQGSEA. This CDR3 is CSVGGSSGNTIYF. The CDR3 bases are TGCAGCGTTGGAGGAAGCTCTGGAAACACCATATATTTT.

V gene TRBV19 combines with J gene TRBJ2-7; perhaps TRBD2 as D (7 bases). CDR1 and CDR2 from the germline V gene are LNHDA and SQIVND (reference sequence). This CDR3 region has 15 residues. V lost 1 base and J 2 bases, leaving 12 bases between the germline ends. The CDR3 sequence is CASSIAAGATYEQYF. In nucleotides, the CDR3 is TGTGCCAGTAGTATAGCCGCGGGGGCCACCTACGAGCAGTACTTC. The complete variable domain, with remaining parts taken from reference TRBV19 and TRBJ2-7, reads DGGITQSPKYLFRKEGQNVTLSCEQNLNHDAMYWYRQDPGQGLRLIYYSQIVNDFQKGDIAEGYSVSREKKESFPLTVTSAQKNPTAFYLCASSIAAGATYEQYFGPGTRLTVT.

The chain joins TRBV15 to TRBJ2-5; 7 positions match TRBD2. Trimming took 2 bases from V and 5 from J; bases not matched to a gene: 2. The CDR3 is 13 residues long. Germline V gene lookup returns CDR1 LNHNV and CDR2 YYDKDF (reference sequence). As DNA, the CDR3 is TGTGCCACCAGCAGATGGCGGGGGGAGACCCAGTACTTC. Translation: CATSRWRGETQYF.

The J gene is TRBJ2-7, the V gene TRBV6-1, with D possibly being TRBD1 (6 bases). Between the trimmed V and J ends, which lost 4 bases and 4 bases, there was a span of 11 bases. The CDR3 contains 13 residues. Germline assignment: CDR1 MNHNS and CDR2 SASEGT. CDR3 residues: CASSVQGLYEQYF. The CDR3, as DNA: TGTGCCAGCAGTGTACAGGGTTTATACGAGCAGTACTTC.

This chain connects TRBV11-2 to TRBJ2-5; D might be TRBD1 (6 bases). The J call may be faulty, since TRBJ2-7 better matches the DNA end. CDR1 and CDR2 (germline): SGHAT, FQNNGV. The CDR3 sequence is 13 residues long. The CDR3 is CASRQQGFDEQYF. In nucleotides, the CDR3 is TGTGCCAGCAGGCAACAGGGTTTCGACGAGCAGTACTTC.

The gene calls are TRBV5-1 and TRBJ1-3; D is ambiguous. This CDR3 contains 15 residues. Germline-derived CDR1 and CDR2 are SGHRS and YFSETQ. Trimming cost V 0 bases and J 0 bases, with 7 bases left between them. The CDR3 reads CASSLVSSSGNTIYF. The CDR3 coding sequence is TGCGCCAGCAGCTTGGTCTCGAGCTCTGGAAACACCATATATTTT.

The J gene is TRBJ2-1, the V gene TRBV4-3; 8 positions match TRBD2. The CDR3 has 17 amino acids. Trimming at V came to 0 bases and at J to 4 bases, leaving 8 bases not matched to a gene. Per germline, CDR1 LGHNA and CDR2 YSLEER. For the CDR3, the DNA is TGCGCCAGCAGCCAAGATCGGGGGGGGGCCGGGTACAATGAGCAGTTCTTC. The encoded protein is CASSQDRGGAGYNEQFF.

The genes are TRBV7-2 and TRBJ2-7, with a tentative D call TRBD1 (6 bases). The germline V gene has CDR1 SGHTA and CDR2 FQGNSA. CDR3 length equals 13 residues. V gave up 5 bases and J gave up 3 bases, with 11 bases separating them. The CDR3 coding sequence is TGTGCCAGCAGCCCCAGGGGAGTCTACGAGCAGTACTTC. The encoded protein is CASSPRGVYEQYF.

The chain has TRBV4-3 and TRBJ2-3; 10 positions agree with TRBD2. The V segment lost 0 bases and the J segment 3 bases; nucleotides outside the gene matches: 6. CDR1 and CDR2 (germline): LGHNA, YSLEER. This CDR3 region has 17 residues. The chain's CDR3 is CASSQDGAGGPTDTQYF. CDR3 nucleotides: TGCGCCAGCAGCCAAGATGGAGCGGGAGGGCCGACAGATACGCAGTATTTT.

This chain connects TRBV27 to TRBJ1-2, with D possibly being TRBD1 (5 bases). Germline V gene lookup returns CDR1 MNHEY and CDR2 SMNVEV (reference sequence). The V gene lost 3 bases and the J gene lost 8 bases, with 13 bases spanning the gap. The CDR3 covers 13 residues. CDR3 region: CASSFGQGLGYTF. The CDR3, as DNA: TGTGCCAGCAGTTTCGGGCAGGGATTAGGCTACACCTTC.

The rearrangement joins TRBV5-1 to TRBJ2-3; 8 bases agree with TRBD1. The CDR3 runs 16 residues. Germline trimming cut 0 bases from V and 3 bases from J; bases unmatched to any gene: 6. Germline values: CDR1 SGHRS, CDR2 YFSETQ. The CDR3 nucleotides read TGCGCCAGCAGCTTGGTACCGGGACAGGCGACAGATACGCAGTATTTT. Translation gives CASSLVPGQATDTQYF. The whole variable domain, remainder taken from reference TRBV5-1 and TRBJ2-3, is KAGVTQTPRYLIKTRGQQVTLSCSPISGHRSVSWYQQTPGQGLQFLFEYFSETQRNKGNFPGRFSGRQFSNSRSEMNVSTLELGDSALYLCASSLVPGQATDTQYFGPGTRLTVL.

The chain uses TRBV9 and TRBJ2-3, with 8 nucleotides matching TRBD2. Germline lookup yields CDR1 SGDLS and CDR2 YYNGEE. The CDR3 is made up of 15 amino acids. V gave up 4 bases and J gave up 1 base; unmatched junction bases: 5. CDR3 in DNA: TGTGCCAGCAGCTTGTCCGGGGGGGGCACAGATACGCAGTATTTT. Protein sequence: CASSLSGGGTDTQYF.

The rearrangement links TRBV9 to TRBJ2-3; TRBD2 matches at 12 bases. The length of the CDR3 is 17 residues. The V gene end was trimmed by 0 bases and the J gene end by 6 bases; junction bases not matched to a gene: 8. The germline V gene has CDR1 SGDLS and CDR2 YYNGEE. This chain's CDR3 is CASSVGPSGGALDTQYF. The DNA of the CDR3 is TGTGCCAGCAGCGTAGGTCCTAGCGGGGGGGCTTTGGATACGCAGTATTTT.

The chain employs TRBV7-9 and TRBJ1-1; D remains ambiguous. The CDR3 consists of 15 residues. Between the trimmed V and J ends, which lost 2 bases and 3 bases, there was a span of 13 bases. In germline, CDR1 is SEHNR, CDR2 FQNEAQ (reference sequence). The CDR3 DNA reads as TGTGCCAGCAGCTTAACCGGGGTTAGGGACACTGAAGCTTTCTTT. This translates into CASSLTGVRDTEAFF.

The V gene is TRBV11-2, the J gene TRBJ1-1; TRBD1 is a possible D gene (6 bases). V lost 2 bases, J lost 0 bases, and 19 bases lay in between. Germline V CDR1 and CDR2: SGHAT, FQNNGV. The CDR3 sequence is 18 residues long. The CDR3 DNA sequence: TGTGCCAGCAGCTTAATTCTGGGCAGGGGAATCATGAACACTGAAGCTTTCTTT. It specifies CASSLILGRGIMNTEAFF.

This chain's CDR3 is CAIRQTGNNQPQHF. In DNA, the CDR3 is TGTGCCATCAGACAGACAGGGAACAATCAGCCCCAGCATTTT. V and J are TRBV10-3 and TRBJ1-5; 7 positions agree with TRBD1. CDR1 ENHRY and CDR2 SYGVKD come from the germline V gene. The CDR3 covers 14 residues. V lost 6 bases, J lost 3 bases, and 5 bases stayed unmatched.

J is TRBJ1-3 and V is TRBV4-3, with D uncertain. V lost 0 bases, J lost 3 bases, and 3 bases lay in between. The germline V gene encodes CDR1 LGHNA and CDR2 YSLEER. The CDR3 extends over 13 amino acids. The DNA for the CDR3 is TGCGCCAGCAGCCAAGAATATGGAAACACCATATATTTT. This encodes CASSQEYGNTIYF.

The chain uses TRBV19 and TRBJ2-5, with 7 positions matching TRBD1. Germline V gives CDR1 LNHDA, CDR2 SQIVND (reference sequence). J gave up 5 bases and V 4 bases, and 13 bases lay outside the gene matches. This CDR3 is 16 amino acids long. DNA for the CDR3: TGTGCCAGTAGTACCCCTGGGGGACAGCCAGGGGAGACCCAGTACTTC. It translates to CASSTPGGQPGETQYF.